The present T cell receptor (beta chain) was sequenced within a study of cytomegalovirus exposure and HLA in healthy donors. The study's findings and limits: Later genetic work tied a missense DCLRE1C variant to beta-chain V and J trimming. The investigators catalogued 164 TCR beta chains as cytomegalovirus-associated. Roughly uniform sequencing depth across donors was assumed, possibly incorrectly.

It was with 60 Vbeta and 13 Jbeta primers that the PCR ran. Under the authors' procedure: A follow-up analysis tallied around 80 million unique TCR beta chains, about 11 million shared. Repertoires were generated with immunoSEQ multiplex PCR, while TCRdb's copy carries only in-frame clones and drops some. D and trimming come from the DNA, and the V and J calls and clone size come from that table. Seen here are roughly 100,000 clones, 60% to 80% observed once, and the top ten hold 5.8%. CDR3 size: 18 residues. Remarks on this clone: Its antigen is still unknown.

The chain uses TRBV12-2 and TRBJ1-1. TRBV12-2 is a known pseudogene. Sequenced sample: PBMCs. The clonotype originates from a man aged 60 to 69 in good health and CMV-seropositive. The CDR3 region is CASRLARDCETSNTEAFF. CDR3 DNA sequence: TGTGCAAGTCGCTTAGCCAGGGACTGCGAGACTTCGAACACTGAAGCTTTCTTT.